Shown below are 31 T cell receptor beta chains from a single sample sequenced in a study of vaccination and CD4 T cells after COVID-19. Researchers used the Oncomine TCR Beta short-read assay to sequence DNA from cultured CD4+ T cells. TCRdb re-derived calls from the PCR reads in MiXCR, one entry per CDR3 protein. Of fewer than 20,000 distinct CDR3 sequences listed, roughly half were seen once; the top ten hold about 13%. Treatment in this sample: 10-day PBMC culture with coronavirus spike peptide pools or control peptides (ViraFEST assay). These receptors are not linked to any known antigen. The sequencing sample was made of CD4+ T cells from blood, cultured in vitro. These receptors originate from a human donor who had recovered from COVID-19.

The chain is built from TRBV28 and TRBJ2-7; no clear D gene. Trimming pared 3 bases from V and 2 bases from J, leaving 11 bases between. Germline CDR1 reads MDHEN; CDR2 reads SYDVKM. CDR3 length: 14 amino acids. The CDR3 sequence is CASSFSAPAYEQYF. CDR3 coding DNA: TGTGCCAGCAGTTTTTCAGCTCCCGCCTACGAGCAGTACTTC.

The genes are TRBV7-3 and TRBJ2-3; no clear D gene. V dropped 5 bases and J dropped 3 bases, with 9 bases sitting between them. This CDR3 is built from 13 residues. CDR1 is SGHTA and CDR2 is FQGTGA in the germline V gene. CDR3 DNA sequence: TGTGCCAGCAGCCAACCCCCTACAGATACGCAGTATTTT. Amino acid sequence: CASSQPPTDTQYF.

This clonotype occurred a few times. J is TRBJ1-5 and V is TRBV21-1. TRBV21-1 is a recognized pseudogene. The CDR3 spans 17 residues. For the CDR3, the DNA is TGTGCCAGCAGCCCTCGGGGACTGTCGGGCAGCAATCAGCCCCAGCATTTT. Translated: CASSPRGLSGSNQPQHF.

The chain employs TRBV7-8 and TRBJ1-1; D gene uncertain. The germline V gene has CDR1 SGHVS and CDR2 FQNEAQ. V was cut by 1 base and J by 4 bases, with 10 bases left in between. This CDR3 is built from 14 residues. The CDR3 loop is CASSLGVGTTEAFF. CDR3 bases: TGTGCCAGCAGCTTAGGGGTGGGAACCACTGAAGCTTTCTTT.

The chain recombines TRBV11-2 with TRBJ1-1, with D maybe TRBD1 (5 bases). The CDR3 covers 14 residues. Germline values: CDR1 SGHAT, CDR2 FQNNGV. Trimming cost V 1 base and J 5 bases, with 11 bases left between them. This CDR3 reads CASSLGGGWTEAFF. The CDR3 DNA reads TGTGCCAGCAGCTTAGGGGGCGGTTGGACTGAAGCTTTCTTT.

For the CDR3, the DNA is TGCGCCAGCAGCCAGGTCGATGGGGAGACCCAGTACTTC. This gives the protein CASSQVDGETQYF. The chain combines TRBV4-3 with TRBJ2-5; no firm D call. The V end lost 3 bases, the J end lost 5 bases, and 10 bases lay between the germline ends. In germline, CDR1 is LGHNA, CDR2 YSLEER. The CDR3 has 13 amino acids.

In this sample, this clonotype turned up a few times. V gene TRBV2 combines with J gene TRBJ1-1; 8 bases are shared with TRBD1. Per germline, CDR1 SNHLY and CDR2 FYNNEI. The CDR3 contains 14 residues. Losses at the gene ends were 6 bases for V and 3 bases for J; bases not matched to a gene: 6. CDR3 protein: CASRLQGGYTEAFF. The CDR3 coding sequence is TGTGCCAGCAGGCTACAGGGGGGCTACACTGAAGCTTTCTTT.

This clonotype has only a few counts. The gene calls are TRBV20-1 and TRBJ1-2, with D perhaps TRBD1 (5 bases). Germline V lookup: CDR1 DFQATT, CDR2 SNEGSKA (reference sequence). The CDR3 totals 14 residues. Trimming took off 6 bases at V and 2 bases at J, with 16 bases between the two ends. CDR3 region: CSARGTGQNYGYTF. Here the CDR3 DNA reads TGCAGTGCCCGGGGTACCGGACAAAACTATGGCTACACCTTC.

This clonotype turned up a few times. The rearrangement links TRBV2 to TRBJ2-5; 7 bases are shared with TRBD1. Germline values: CDR1 SNHLY, CDR2 FYNNEI. V shed 8 bases, J shed 2 bases, and the junction held 5 bases outside the gene matches. The CDR3 has 13 amino acids. In DNA, the CDR3 is TGTGCCAGCTACAGGGGTTTGCAAGAGACCCAGTACTTC. This encodes CASYRGLQETQYF.

The chain is built from TRBV4-3 and TRBJ1-2; D gene unclear. This CDR3 spans 15 amino acids. Germline assignment: CDR1 LGHNA and CDR2 YSLEER. Deletions cut 3 bases from V and 4 bases from J, with 15 bases between. This CDR3 is CASSHPAAGIYGYTF. The CDR3 DNA reads TGCGCCAGCAGCCACCCCGCCGCGGGGATCTATGGCTACACCTTC.

The genes are TRBV5-4 and TRBJ1-6; D is undetermined. The CDR3 length is 16 residues. CDR1 and CDR2 from the germline V gene are SGHNT and YYREEE (reference sequence). V lost 0 bases, J lost 9 bases, and 16 bases lay in between. The CDR3 reads CASSLEAEPGFSPLHF. The DNA for the CDR3 is TGTGCCAGCAGCTTGGAGGCGGAGCCAGGTTTTTCACCCCTCCACTTT.

The V gene is TRBV10-3, the J gene TRBJ1-2; no firm D call. V lost 2 bases to trimming and J lost 0 bases, with 10 bases between them. Germline values: CDR1 ENHRY, CDR2 SYGVKD. The length of the CDR3 is 15 residues. Here the CDR3 DNA reads TGTGCCATCAGTGAGGCGGCCACTACTAACTATGGCTACACCTTC. This encodes CAISEAATTNYGYTF.

The rearrangement links TRBV6-5 to TRBJ2-2; possible D gene TRBD1, 6 bases. The CDR3 consists of 14 residues. Trimming cost V 4 bases and J 3 bases, with 9 bases left between them. Looked up from germline, CDR1 is MNHEY and CDR2 is SVGAGI. The CDR3 loop is CASSWGLDTGELFF. In DNA, the CDR3 is TGTGCCAGCAGTTGGGGGCTAGACACCGGGGAGCTGTTTTTT.

The gene calls are TRBV15 and TRBJ1-4; the D is unclear. Trimming pared 0 bases from V and 8 bases from J, leaving 19 bases between. Germline V CDR1 and CDR2: LNHNV, YYDKDF (reference sequence). The CDR3 is 17 residues long. The CDR3 is CATSRDLIRGLKEKLFF. In nucleotides, the CDR3 is TGTGCCACCAGCAGAGATTTGATTAGAGGGTTGAAGGAAAAACTGTTTTTT.

In its sample, this clonotype was seen once. The chain couples TRBV6-1 to TRBJ2-5; D call uncertain. Between the trimmed V and J ends, which lost 7 bases and 1 base, there was a span of 10 bases. Looked up from germline, CDR1 is MNHNS and CDR2 is SASEGT. The CDR3 is 13 residues long. The DNA of the CDR3 is TGTGCCAGCAAATGGGCAGTCCAAGAGACCCAGTACTTC. Protein sequence: CASKWAVQETQYF.

This sequence joins TRBV18 and TRBJ1-2; TRBD1 matches 9 bases. V trimming: 0 bases; J trimming: 5 bases; junction bases outside the gene matches: 7. CDR1 is KGHSH, CDR2 LQKENI, per germline. This CDR3 comprises 16 residues. The CDR3 bases are TGTGCCAGCTCACCACCCCGGGACAGGGACGAGTATGGCTACACCTTC. It codes for CASSPPRDRDEYGYTF.

In this sample, this clonotype turned up a few times. The chain uses TRBV11-3 and TRBJ1-1; D is perhaps TRBD1 (5 bases). Trimming shortened V by 1 base and J by 4 bases, and 13 bases separated the two germline ends. Germline lookup yields CDR1 SGHNT and CDR2 YENEEA. The CDR3 is 15 amino acids. CDR3 DNA sequence: TGTGCCAGCAGCTTAGGACCGACAGTTGGCACTGAAGCTTTCTTT. Amino acids: CASSLGPTVGTEAFF.

The gene calls are TRBV30 and TRBJ1-2, with D possibly TRBD1 on 5 matching bases. V was pared by 2 bases and J by 8 bases, with 12 bases between. The CDR3 is made up of 12 amino acids. Germline V gives CDR1 GTSNPN, CDR2 SVGIG (reference sequence). The CDR3 DNA sequence: TGTGCCTGGAGTAGGGACCCGCGGGGCTACACCTTC. Amino acid sequence: CAWSRDPRGYTF.

This clonotype appeared a single time. This chain joins TRBV30 and TRBJ2-5, with TRBD2 matching 9 bases. The CDR3 runs to 14 residues. CDR1 is GTSNPN, CDR2 SVGIG, per germline (reference sequence). J lost 4 bases, V lost 4 bases, and 7 bases had no gene match. The CDR3 protein is CAWKGGGAGETQYF. DNA of the CDR3: TGTGCCTGGAAGGGCGGGGGGGCAGGAGAGACCCAGTACTTC.

This chain connects TRBV20-1 to TRBJ2-3; D unresolved. V gave up 1 base and J gave up 3 bases, with 5 bases separating them. The CDR3 length is 12 residues. Germline CDR1 and CDR2: DFQATT and SNEGSKA (reference sequence). CDR3 nucleotides: TGCAGTGCTAGAGGTTTGACAGATACGCAGTATTTT. Translated, it gives CSARGLTDTQYF.

This clonotype was seen a few times. The chain couples TRBV15 to TRBJ1-6, with 9 bases fitting TRBD1. The CDR3 length is 13 residues. V lost 8 bases and J lost 10; bases outside the gene matches: 6. Per germline, CDR1 LNHNV and CDR2 YYDKDF (reference sequence). For the CDR3, the DNA is TGTGCCACCGGGACAGGGCTTGAATCACCCCTCCACTTT. It specifies CATGTGLESPLHF.

This clonotype was seen a few times. The rearrangement uses TRBV5-4 and TRBJ1-2; D remains unclear. Germline CDR1 SGHNT, CDR2 YYREEE (reference sequence). The germline V and J ends were trimmed by 4 bases and 8 bases, with 21 bases remaining between them. The CDR3 sequence is 15 residues long. CDR3 coding DNA: TGTGCCAGCAGCCTGGAACACAGTGGTCCGTACGGCTACACCTTC. It encodes CASSLEHSGPYGYTF.

The chain has TRBV11-2 and TRBJ2-5, with 8 bases lining up with TRBD1. With V trimmed by 5 bases and J by 5 bases, 13 bases remained unmatched. CDR3 length: 16 residues. CDR1 and CDR2 from the germline V gene are SGHAT and FQNNGV. This chain's CDR3 is CASSLRTGSVSETQYF. Written as DNA, the CDR3 is TGTGCCAGCAGCCTACGGACAGGGTCGGTGTCGGAGACCCAGTACTTC.

This clonotype has more than one count but fewer than ten. The CDR3 nucleotides read TGCAGTGCTATCCAGGACCCTCGGTACGAGCAGTACTTC. It yields the protein CSAIQDPRYEQYF. This sequence joins TRBV20-1 and TRBJ2-7; no firm D call. In germline, CDR1 is DFQATT, CDR2 SNEGSKA (reference sequence). Trimming took 4 bases from V and 4 from J, leaving 14 bases between them. The CDR3 length is 13 residues.

This clonotype turned up a few times. This chain uses TRBV20-1 with TRBJ2-7; TRBD2 agrees at 12 bases. With V trimmed by 1 base and J by 0 bases, 10 bases remained unmatched. The CDR3 extends over 18 amino acids. Germline V CDR1 and CDR2: DFQATT, SNEGSKA (reference sequence). The CDR3 reads CSARGLGTSGSSSYEQYF. The CDR3 region has the DNA TGCAGTGCTAGAGGGCTTGGGACTAGCGGGTCTAGCTCCTACGAGCAGTACTTC.

The rearrangement uses TRBV20-1 and TRBJ1-2; D gene unclear. Germline V gene data show CDR1 as DFQATT and CDR2 as SNEGSKA (reference sequence). This CDR3 spans 11 amino acids. CDR3 in DNA: TGCAGCGTGGTGGAGCTTATAGGCTACACCTTC. Amino acid sequence: CSVVELIGYTF.

The rearrangement uses TRBV7-2 and TRBJ1-5; D unresolved. The length of the CDR3 is 15 residues. Trimming took off 4 bases at V and 7 bases at J, with 17 bases between the two ends. Germline V gives CDR1 SGHTA, CDR2 FQGNSA. CDR3 bases: TGTGCCAGCAGCTCCGCCTCAGGCGGCGGACAGCCCCAGCATTTT. This codes for CASSSASGGGQPQHF.

This clonotype showed up just a few times. The genes are TRBV6-1 and TRBJ1-4; the D is unclear. The germline CDR1 and CDR2 sequences are MNHNS and SASEGT. CDR3 size: 11 residues. V was cut by 4 bases and J by 8 bases, with 5 bases left in between. The CDR3 here is CASSVDEKLFF. In DNA, the CDR3 is TGTGCCAGCAGTGTTGACGAAAAACTGTTTTTT.

J is TRBJ2-2 and V is TRBV20-1; D is perhaps TRBD2 (5 bases). V dropped 6 bases and J dropped 5 bases, with 19 bases sitting between them. CDR1 and CDR2 from the germline V gene are DFQATT and SNEGSKA (reference sequence). The CDR3 is made up of 15 amino acids. CDR3: CSALMVTPGTGELFF. In nucleotides, the CDR3 is TGCAGTGCCCTCATGGTTACCCCGGGAACCGGGGAGCTGTTTTTT.

This clonotype showed up just once. The V gene is TRBV27, the J gene TRBJ1-4; possible D gene TRBD1, 6 bases. CDR3 length equals 14 residues. Germline CDR1 and CDR2: MNHEY and SMNVEV (reference sequence). V was cut by 4 bases and J by 5 bases, with 11 bases left in between. CDR3 in amino acids: CASSWQGKNEKLFF. The CDR3 DNA reads TGTGCCAGCAGTTGGCAGGGGAAGAATGAAAAACTGTTTTTT.

The chain is built from TRBV7-2 and TRBJ2-1; D is possibly TRBD1 or TRBD2 (6 bases each). This CDR3 region has 17 residues. Per germline, CDR1 SGHTA and CDR2 FQGNSA. V lost 7 bases and J lost 2, with 21 bases in between. Written as DNA, the CDR3 is TGTGCCAGCAAGTTAAGTGGGGGGCCGGTAACCTACAATGAGCAGTTCTTC. Its protein product is CASKLSGGPVTYNEQFF.